The T cell receptor beta chain under discussion was sequenced for a study of type 1 regulatory T cells. Trimming removed 5 bases from V and 1 base from J, with 5 bases in between. This CDR3 is 12 amino acids long. Germline CDR1 and CDR2: MNHEY and SMNVEV (reference sequence). Remarks on this clonotype: What it binds is not known.

MiXCR, applied by TCRdb to the reads, yields one record per CDR3 protein. This sample has about 24,000 distinct CDR3 sequences; around 70% occur once, and the top ten carry roughly an eighth. The TCR originated in a human donor in good health. Sequencing was done on a sample of cultured T cells, either the whole culture or a sorted T cell fraction (not recorded which). The subset: Tr1-enriched cell product generated in vitro against host alloantigens. The chain combines TRBV27 with TRBJ1-2, with D unresolved. CDR3 coding DNA: TGTGCCAGCAGTACACGTAACTATGGCTACACCTTC. Translation gives CASSTRNYGYTF.